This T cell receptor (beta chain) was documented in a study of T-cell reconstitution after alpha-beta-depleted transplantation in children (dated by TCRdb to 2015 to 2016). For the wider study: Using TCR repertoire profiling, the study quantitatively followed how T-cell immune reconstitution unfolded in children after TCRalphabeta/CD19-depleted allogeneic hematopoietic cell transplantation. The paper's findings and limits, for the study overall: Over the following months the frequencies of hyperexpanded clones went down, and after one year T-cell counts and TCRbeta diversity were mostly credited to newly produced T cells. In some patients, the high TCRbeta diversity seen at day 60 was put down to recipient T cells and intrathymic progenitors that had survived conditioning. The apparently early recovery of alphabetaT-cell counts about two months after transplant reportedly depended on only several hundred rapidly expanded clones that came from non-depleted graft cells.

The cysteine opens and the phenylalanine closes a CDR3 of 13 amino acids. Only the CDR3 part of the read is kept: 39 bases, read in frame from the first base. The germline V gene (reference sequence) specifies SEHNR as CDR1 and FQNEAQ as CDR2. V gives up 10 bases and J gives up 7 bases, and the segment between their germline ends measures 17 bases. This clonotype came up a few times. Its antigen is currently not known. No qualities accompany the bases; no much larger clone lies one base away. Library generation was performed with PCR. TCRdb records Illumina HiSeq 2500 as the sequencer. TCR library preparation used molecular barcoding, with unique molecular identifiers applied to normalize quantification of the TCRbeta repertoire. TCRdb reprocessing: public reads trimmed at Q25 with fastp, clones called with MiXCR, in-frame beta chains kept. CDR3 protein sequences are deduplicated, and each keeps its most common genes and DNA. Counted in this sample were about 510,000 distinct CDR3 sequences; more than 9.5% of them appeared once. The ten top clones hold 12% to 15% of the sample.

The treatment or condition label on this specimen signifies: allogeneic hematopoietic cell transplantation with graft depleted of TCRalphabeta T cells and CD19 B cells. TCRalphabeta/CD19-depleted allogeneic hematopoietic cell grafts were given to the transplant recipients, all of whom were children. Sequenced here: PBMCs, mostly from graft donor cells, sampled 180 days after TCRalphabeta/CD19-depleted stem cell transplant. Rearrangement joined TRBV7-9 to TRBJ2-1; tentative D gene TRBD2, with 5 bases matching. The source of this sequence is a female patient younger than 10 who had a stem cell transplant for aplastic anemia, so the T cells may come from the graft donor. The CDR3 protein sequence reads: CAKGVRGRNEQFF. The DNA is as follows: TGTGCCAAGGGAGTCCGGGGAAGGAATGAGCAGTTCTTC.